Given below is one T cell receptor (beta chain) in context. This record belongs to a study of blood T cells in healthy people across ages. Alongside a J-beta primer mix, a sample-barcoded 5' primer served in a second PCR lasting about 7 to 11 cycles. TCRdb re-analysed the 5' RACE reads in MiXCR, keeping a single row per CDR3 protein. The sample holds around 940,000 distinct CDR3 sequences, roughly 50% seen once. Germline V CDR1 and CDR2: ENHRY, SYGVKD. V was pared by 6 bases and J by 3 bases, with 8 bases of the junction left unmatched. The CDR3 is 14 amino acids. The receptor was isolated from a woman aged 60-75 years in good health. The V gene is TRBV10-3, the J gene TRBJ2-7; 7 nucleotides align to TRBD1. Sequencing input: blood. The CDR3 spells CAIRRQGTDYEQYF. As DNA, the CDR3 is TGTGCCATCAGGCGACAGGGAACCGACTACGAGCAGTACTTC.